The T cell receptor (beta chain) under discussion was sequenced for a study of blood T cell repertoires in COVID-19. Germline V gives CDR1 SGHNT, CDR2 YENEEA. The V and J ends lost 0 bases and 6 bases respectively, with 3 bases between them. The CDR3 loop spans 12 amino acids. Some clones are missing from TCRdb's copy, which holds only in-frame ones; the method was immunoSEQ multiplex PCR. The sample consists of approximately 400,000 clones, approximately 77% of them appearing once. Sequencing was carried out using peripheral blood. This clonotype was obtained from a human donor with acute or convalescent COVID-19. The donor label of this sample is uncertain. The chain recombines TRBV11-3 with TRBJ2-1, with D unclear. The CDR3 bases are TGTGCCAGCAGCTTAGATAGCAATGAGCAGTTCTTC. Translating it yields CASSLDSNEQFF.